The rows below give T cell receptor beta chains drawn from one sample of a study of cytomegalovirus exposure and HLA in healthy donors. The data were produced by immunoSEQ multiplex PCR, yet TCRdb's version contains in-frame clones alone and is incomplete. Altogether 150,000 or so clones are present, approximately 86% being singletons, with the ten largest covering 20% to 25%. Sequenced input: PBMCs. All receptors come from a man aged 18 to 35 in good health and CMV-seropositive. CDR3s include the opening cysteine and the closing phenylalanine or tryptophan. D genes are given only for firm matches. The listing skips clone size in some rows; elsewhere it reads once, few, many or a size class.

clone_size j_call d_call v_call cdr3_aa cdr3_nt
NA TRBJ1-5 TRBD1 TRBV23-1 CASSQVRDRGPQPQHF TGCGCCAGCAGTCAAGTCCGAGACAGGGGCCCTCAGCCCCAGCATTTT
NA TRBJ2-5 NA TRBV29-1 CSADTTAQETQYF TGCAGCGCTGATACTACCGCCCAAGAGACCCAGTACTTC
NA TRBJ2-3 TRBD2 TRBV10-1 CASIGTSGGVQDTQYF TGCGCCAGCATCGGGACTAGCGGGGGGGTGCAAGATACGCAGTATTTT
NA TRBJ2-2 NA TRBV6-5 CASSYSIAIGELFF TGTGCCAGCAGTTACTCGATAGCCATCGGGGAGCTGTTTTTT
NA TRBJ2-3 TRBD2 TRBV7-9 CASGSGGVWADTQYF TGTGCCAGCGGGTCCGGGGGGGTCTGGGCAGATACGCAGTATTTT
NA TRBJ1-1 NA TRBV4-2 CASSQATLSVNTEAFF TGTGCCAGCAGCCAGGCCACCTTGAGCGTGAACACTGAAGCTTTCTTT
NA TRBJ2-7 TRBD2 TRBV10-3 CAISAGTSDVSYEQYF TGTGCCATCAGTGCCGGTACTAGCGACGTCTCCTACGAGCAGTACTTC
NA TRBJ1-2 TRBD1 TRBV7-8 CASGIQGTYGYTF TGTGCCAGCGGCATACAGGGGACCTATGGCTACACCTTC
NA TRBJ2-5 TRBD2 TRBV13 CASSSGLAGGFETQYF TGTGCCAGCAGCTCGGGACTAGCGGGGGGATTTGAGACCCAGTACTTC
NA TRBJ1-5 NA TRBV19 CASSSRANQPQHF TGTGCCAGTAGTTCCAGGGCCAATCAGCCCCAGCATTTT
NA TRBJ1-1 TRBD1 TRBV4-1 CASSQEPQGVVDTEAFF TGCGCCAGCAGCCAAGAGCCCCAGGGGGTCGTGGACACTGAAGCTTTCTTT
NA TRBJ2-7 TRBD2 TRBV18 CASSTGLAGLSSYEQYF TGTGCCAGCTCAACGGGACTAGCGGGTCTGAGCTCCTACGAGCAGTACTTC
NA TRBJ2-1 NA TRBV6-4 CASSDSRQPIPYNEQFF TGTGCCAGCAGTGACTCTAGACAGCCAATCCCCTACAATGAGCAGTTCTTC
NA TRBJ2-3 TRBD2 TRBV5-1 CASSAGGDTQYF TGCGCCAGCAGCGCGGGAGGTGATACGCAGTATTTT
NA TRBJ1-5 NA TRBV6-1 CASSETEYSNQPQHF TGTGCCAGCAGTGAAACGGAGTATAGCAATCAGCCCCAGCATTTT
NA TRBJ1-1 NA TRBV18 CASSPDRLNTEAFF TGTGCCAGCTCACCCGACAGGTTGAACACTGAAGCTTTCTTT
NA TRBJ2-1 TRBD2 TRBV19 CASSGERTSVSSYNEQFF TGTGCCAGTAGTGGCGAGAGGACTAGCGTAAGCTCCTACAATGAGCAGTTCTTC
NA TRBJ1-1 TRBD1 TRBV6-5 CASSPDRGPSEAFF TGTGCCAGCAGCCCGGACAGGGGGCCCTCTGAAGCTTTCTTT
NA TRBJ2-7 TRBD1 TRBV30 CASGRTGVRSYEQYF TGTGCCTCAGGGCGGACAGGGGTGAGATCCTACGAGCAGTACTTC
NA TRBJ1-2 NA TRBV28 CASRPSGVYGYTF TGTGCCAGCAGGCCCTCGGGGGTATACGGCTACACCTTC
NA TRBJ2-7 TRBD2 TRBV29-1 CSVSGTKVYGRQYF TGCAGCGTCTCCGGGACTAAGGTTTACGGACGGCAGTACTTC
NA TRBJ2-7 TRBD2 TRBV7-9 CASSQDESGGAYEQYF TGTGCCAGCAGCCAAGATGAATCGGGAGGAGCCTACGAGCAGTACTTC
NA TRBJ2-7 NA TRBV7-6 CASSLAGGAGEQYF TGTGCCAGCAGCTTAGCGGGGGGGGCTGGTGAGCAGTACTTC
NA TRBJ2-5 NA TRBV28 CASTYRQVGQETQYF TGTGCCAGCACCTACCGACAGGTGGGTCAAGAGACCCAGTACTTC
NA TRBJ2-1 TRBD2 TRBV5-1 CASSSSGLDYNEQFF TGCGCCAGCAGCTCGTCGGGACTAGACTACAATGAGCAGTTCTTC
NA TRBJ2-7 NA TRBV19 CASSMRGYEQYF TGTGCCAGTAGTATGAGAGGTTACGAGCAGTACTTC
once TRBJ2-7 NA TRBV7-3 CASSLKGGTYEQYF TGTGCCAGCAGCTTAAAGGGCGGGACGTACGAGCAGTACTTC
NA TRBJ2-2 NA TRBV18 CASSPLRWGLRAGELFF TGTGCCAGCTCACCACTACGTTGGGGACTTCGAGCCGGGGAGCTGTTTTTT
NA TRBJ1-1 NA TRBV6-6 CASSVAGMGTEAFF TGTGCCAGCAGTGTTGCAGGGATGGGGACTGAAGCTTTCTTT
NA TRBJ2-6 TRBD2 TRBV4-1 CASSQDGRVRRSGANVLTF TGCGCCAGCAGCCAAGATGGGAGGGTGCGACGCTCTGGGGCCAACGTCCTGACTTTC
NA TRBJ2-5 TRBD2 TRBV6-5 CASSYGTSGTRGAQYF TGTGCCAGCAGTTATGGCACTAGCGGGACCCGCGGGGCCCAGTACTTC
NA TRBJ1-2 NA TRBV7-3 CASSLTPGVTSPYTF TGTGCCAGCAGCTTAACCCCAGGGGTAACCTCCCCCTACACCTTC
NA TRBJ1-2 NA TRBV6-1 CASSEAVLYGYTF TGTGCCAGCAGTGAGGCAGTCCTCTATGGCTACACCTTC
NA TRBJ1-2 NA TRBV5-8 CASSLRGYDYGYTF TGTGCCAGCAGCTTGAGGGGGTACGACTATGGCTACACCTTC
NA TRBJ2-1 NA TRBV11-2 CASSFRLRAEFF TGTGCCAGCAGCTTCCGACTCCGAGCAGAGTTCTTC
NA TRBJ1-1 TRBD1 TRBV13 CASSLVGPTGTNTEAFF TGTGCCAGCAGCTTAGTTGGCCCGACAGGGACGAACACTGAAGCTTTCTTT
NA TRBJ2-6 NA TRBV9 CASSVFGTLGSGANVLTF TGTGCCAGCAGCGTATTCGGGACTCTGGGCTCTGGGGCCAACGTCCTGACTTTC
NA TRBJ2-4 TRBD2 TRBV30 CAWSELAVNIQYF TGTGCCTGGAGTGAACTAGCGGTAAACATTCAGTACTTC
few TRBJ1-1 TRBD1 TRBV6-5 CASSTGGSNTEAFF TGTGCCAGCAGTACAGGGGGCTCTAACACTGAAGCTTTCTTT
NA TRBJ2-7 NA TRBV29-1 CSAGDYEQYF TGCAGCGCCGGGGACTACGAGCAGTACTTC
NA TRBJ1-5 NA TRBV2 CASSREHNQPQHF TGTGCCAGCAGCAGGGAACACAATCAGCCCCAGCATTTT
NA TRBJ2-1 NA TRBV18 CASSQRQALYNEQFF TGTGCCAGCTCACAACGACAGGCGCTATACAATGAGCAGTTCTTC
NA TRBJ2-7 TRBD2 TRBV7-9 CASSLGPSGGSYEQYF TGTGCCAGCAGCTTAGGTCCTAGCGGGGGGTCCTACGAGCAGTACTTC
NA TRBJ2-7 NA TRBV11-2 CASNSVGLHYEQYF TGTGCCAGCAACTCCGTGGGGCTGCACTACGAGCAGTACTTC
NA TRBJ2-2 NA TRBV11-2 CASSGRGVQRLFF TGTGCCAGCAGCGGACGCGGGGTCCAGAGGCTGTTTTTT
few TRBJ2-7 TRBD2 TRBV4-1 CASSQPGRAPSYEQYF TGCGCCAGCAGCCAACCCGGGAGGGCCCCCTCCTACGAGCAGTACTTC
NA TRBJ2-6 NA TRBV15 CATSRDRGSGANVLTF TGTGCCACCAGCAGAGATCGGGGGTCGGGGGCCAACGTCCTGACTTTC
few TRBJ1-5 NA TRBV6-5 CASSDRHNQPQHF TGTGCCAGCAGCGACAGGCACAATCAGCCCCAGCATTTT
NA TRBJ2-1 NA TRBV5-3 CARTRGAAYNEQFF TGTGCCAGAACACGGGGGGCGGCCTACAATGAGCAGTTCTTC
NA TRBJ2-5 NA TRBV7-6 CASRLGWGGQETQYF TGTGCCAGCAGGCTTGGGTGGGGAGGCCAAGAGACCCAGTACTTC